This T cell receptor (beta chain) was observed in a study of PD-1 and CTLA-4 blockade in melanoma (dated by TCRdb to 2020 to 2023). Turning to the overall study: The study compared how PD-1 blockade and CTLA-4 blockade affected the melanoma-reactive CD8 T cell response in patients with melanoma.

CDR1 is given as SQVTM and CDR2 as ANQGSEA, both from the germline V gene. Including cysteine and phenylalanine, the CDR3 has 13 amino acids. Solely the CDR3 DNA is kept, with 39 bases framed from the first base. V is shortened by 7 bases, J by 11 bases, and the region joining them spans 21 bases. The protocol used for the library was the immunoSEQ multiplex PCR assay. TCRdb took this table from immuneACCESS and kept in-frame rearrangements with V and J called. Such tables lack part of the clones; where checked against another copy, unresolved V genes explain under half of the gap, and the rest is unexplained. In this sample the table shows 10,000 or so clones, roughly 82% of which occur a single time. The top ten hold around a third of the sample. As regards this clone: What antigen it recognizes has not been identified. No base quality information exists; no much larger clone differs at one position.

The chain employs TRBV29-1 and TRBJ2-1; tentative D gene TRBD1, with 6 bases matching. The source material was CD8+ T cells from peripheral blood, sampled from a patient given anti-PD-1 treatment. The clonotype was recovered from a human donor with melanoma. The nucleotides read TGCAGCGCTGAGGGGGACCGAAGCCCCAAGCAGTTCTTC. Protein translation: CSAEGDRSPKQFF.